This entry lists 24 T cell receptor beta chains sequenced from one sample in a study of identical twins. TCRdb reprocessed the 5' RACE reads via MiXCR and lists one record per CDR3 protein. The top ten hold approximately 0.98% of the sample, which has some 500,000 distinct CDR3 sequences, roughly an eighth seen once. This same sample was also part of a study on yellow fever vaccine responses in identical twins.

The sequenced sample consisted of CD4+ T cells sorted from blood. These receptors came from a woman aged 18-35 years in good health.

As regards this clonotype: It may be a read error: a sequence one base away is much more abundant. V is TRBV20-1 and J is TRBJ2-1, with D possibly matching TRBD2 (5 bases). The germline CDR1 and CDR2 sequences are DFQATT and SNEGSKA (reference sequence). The length of the CDR3 is 14 residues. The V end lost 2 bases, the J end lost 0 bases, and 8 bases lay between the germline ends. CDR3 amino acids: CSARLGSSYNEQFF. CDR3 in DNA: TGCAGTGCTAGACTAGGGAGCTCCTACAATGAGCAGTTCTTC.

This clonotype was detected only a few times. V usage is TRBV7-9 and J usage is TRBJ2-1; D uncertain. Germline CDR1 reads SEHNR; CDR2 reads FQNEAQ (reference sequence). The CDR3 is 13 residues long. V was clipped by 1 base and J by 10 bases, with 11 bases between them. CDR3: CASSLGFSGEQFF. The CDR3 DNA sequence: TGTGCCAGCAGCTTAGGTTTCTCTGGGGAGCAGTTCTTC.

This clonotype was detected a few times. This chain links TRBV5-1 with TRBJ1-4, with D possibly being TRBD1 (5 bases). The germline CDR1 and CDR2 sequences are SGHRS and YFSETQ. V was shortened by 7 bases and J by 5 bases, with 12 bases between the two germline ends. The CDR3 has 13 residues. The CDR3 sequence: CASRGGRNEKLFF. The DNA for the CDR3 is TGCGCCAGCCGCGGGGGTCGAAATGAAAAACTGTTTTTT.

V is TRBV20-1 and J is TRBJ2-7; 8 bases map to TRBD1. V lost 4 bases to trimming and J lost 4 bases; unmatched junction nucleotides: 6. The CDR3 length is 13 residues. Germline CDR1 and CDR2: DFQATT and SNEGSKA (reference sequence). CDR3 loop: CSAIGTGFYEQYF. In nucleotides, the CDR3 is TGCAGTGCTATTGGGACAGGCTTTTACGAGCAGTACTTC.

This chain links TRBV18 with TRBJ1-1; 10 bases are a match to TRBD1. Trimming removed 1 base from V and 0 bases from J; junction bases left unmatched: 5. CDR1 and CDR2 from the germline V gene are KGHSH and LQKENI. The CDR3 covers 17 residues. CDR3 nucleotide sequence: TGTGCCAGCTCACCACTCGGGACAGGGGTGATGAACACTGAAGCTTTCTTT. Its protein product is CASSPLGTGVMNTEAFF.

The CDR3, as DNA: TGTGCCATCACCACCGCAACAGGCCGCACAGATACGCAGTATTTT. Amino acid sequence: CAITTATGRTDTQYF. The chain employs TRBV10-3 and TRBJ2-3; a weak D match, TRBD1 (5 bases). The CDR3 is 15 residues long. Deletions cut 7 bases from V and 1 base from J, with 15 bases between. The germline CDR1 and CDR2 sequences are ENHRY and SYGVKD.

This clonotype occurred a few times. This chain joins TRBV3-1 and TRBJ1-4; D not certain. This CDR3 is built from 12 residues. Trimming pared 3 bases from V and 4 bases from J, leaving 3 bases between. Germline CDR1 reads LGHDT; CDR2 reads YNNKEL (reference sequence). This CDR3 reads CASSHLNEKLFF. As DNA, the CDR3 is TGTGCCAGCAGCCACCTTAATGAAAAACTGTTTTTT.

The chain joins TRBV12-3 or TRBV12-4 to TRBJ2-2; 7 bases match TRBD1. The CDR3 runs to 15 residues. Trimming removed 7 bases from V and 1 base from J; junction bases left unmatched: 6. The chain's CDR3 is CASTRGQLNTGELFF. The CDR3 DNA reads as TGTGCCAGCACCCGGGGACAGTTGAACACCGGGGAGCTGTTTTTT.

This chain uses TRBV5-1 with TRBJ2-7; 8 nucleotides match TRBD2. V lost 2 bases, J lost 7 bases, and 11 bases stayed unmatched. Germline V lookup: CDR1 SGHRS, CDR2 YFSETQ. CDR3 length: 15 residues. CDR3 amino acids: CASSFSPGGPREQYF. CDR3 sequence (DNA): TGCGCCAGCAGCTTCAGTCCGGGAGGGCCGCGAGAGCAGTACTTC.

This clonotype occurred a few times. CDR3 sequence (DNA): TGTGCCAGCAGTGACGGGAGATTCTCCTACAATGAGCAGTTCTTC. It codes for CASSDGRFSYNEQFF. The gene calls are TRBV2 and TRBJ2-1; TRBD2 might be the D (6 bases). Germline V gene lookup returns CDR1 SNHLY and CDR2 FYNNEI. V shed 3 bases and J shed 0 bases, with 9 bases lying between them. The length of the CDR3 is 15 residues.

This clonotype was counted a few times. The J gene is TRBJ1-2, the V gene TRBV20-1; a possible D gene is TRBD1 (5 bases). The V and J ends lost 1 base and 7 bases respectively, with 22 bases between them. Germline assignment: CDR1 DFQATT and CDR2 SNEGSKA (reference sequence). The CDR3 is 16 amino acids. The CDR3 here is CSARAEDPGVLGGYTF. The DNA for the CDR3 is TGCAGTGCTAGAGCCGAGGACCCGGGGGTACTAGGTGGCTACACCTTC.

Only a few counts were recorded for this clonotype. The genes are TRBV29-1 and TRBJ2-5; the D is unclear. The V and J ends lost 5 bases and 1 base respectively, with 14 bases between them. Germline CDR1 reads SQVTM; CDR2 reads ANQGSEA. The CDR3 covers 14 residues. As DNA, the CDR3 is TGCAGCGTTCATCCCTGGGCGCCCCAAGAGACCCAGTACTTC. As protein: CSVHPWAPQETQYF.

V gene TRBV24-1 combines with J gene TRBJ2-2; 10 bases align to TRBD1. The trim removed 5 bases at V and 4 bases at J, leaving 6 bases unmatched. Germline V gene sequence: CDR1 KGHDR, CDR2 SFDVKD. The CDR3 length is 16 residues. This chain's CDR3 is CATSGLDRGVTGELFF. In nucleotides, the CDR3 is TGTGCCACCAGTGGACTGGACAGGGGGGTCACCGGGGAGCTGTTTTTT.

This clonotype occurred many times. Written as DNA, the CDR3 is TGTGCCAGCAGTTTGAGTCTGGGGGAGTGGAGCGGGGAGCTGTTTTTT. Its protein is CASSLSLGEWSGELFF. V gene TRBV12-3 or TRBV12-4 combines with J gene TRBJ2-2, with D possibly called TRBD1 or TRBD2 (5 bases each). The CDR3 extends over 16 amino acids. Trimming took off 3 bases at V and 7 bases at J, with 18 bases between the two ends.

This rearrangement joins TRBV5-1 to TRBJ2-1; the D gene is possibly TRBD2 (6 bases). V lost 2 bases and J lost 2, with 20 bases in between. Germline V gene sequence: CDR1 SGHRS, CDR2 YFSETQ. The CDR3 extends over 18 amino acids. Here the CDR3 DNA reads TGCGCCAGCAGCTTCGCCCTCATGTCGGCTAGCGCCTACAATGAGCAGTTCTTC. It codes for CASSFALMSASAYNEQFF.

This clonotype was seen more than once but under ten times. The CDR3 DNA reads as TGCAGCGTTGTTGGGGGCACATATGGCTACACCTTC. Translation: CSVVGGTYGYTF. The chain recombines TRBV29-1 with TRBJ1-2, with a weak D call TRBD1 (6 bases). Germline V gives CDR1 SQVTM, CDR2 ANQGSEA. The CDR3 is 12 residues long. V gave up 4 bases and J gave up 5 bases, with 11 bases separating them.

This clonotype was seen only a few times. The chain uses TRBV12-3 or TRBV12-4 and TRBJ1-2; tentatively, D is TRBD1 (5 bases). V lost 8 bases and J lost 0, with 13 bases in between. The CDR3 has 14 residues. The CDR3 DNA reads TGTGCCAGCTTCAGGGCCCCAGCTAACTATGGCTACACCTTC. Translation: CASFRAPANYGYTF.

The V and J genes are TRBV20-1 and TRBJ1-2; D remains unclear. V was trimmed by 8 bases and J by 0 bases, leaving 13 bases between them. CDR1 and CDR2 from the germline V gene are DFQATT and SNEGSKA (reference sequence). This CDR3 has 13 residues. CDR3 DNA sequence: TGCAGTCCTCTTGAAACTACTAACTATGGCTACACCTTC. Translating gives CSPLETTNYGYTF.

The chain employs TRBV7-2 and TRBJ2-7; 7 bases align to TRBD2. With V trimmed by 4 bases and J by 0 bases, 9 bases remained unmatched. The germline CDR1 and CDR2 sequences are SGHTA and FQGNSA. This CDR3 has 16 residues. CDR3 DNA sequence: TGTGCCAGCAGCTCGCTACTAGCGACGAGCTCCTACGAGCAGTACTTC. As protein: CASSSLLATSSYEQYF.

The chain uses TRBV19 and TRBJ2-7, with D possibly TRBD2 on 6 matching bases. The CDR3 sequence is 13 residues long. V was trimmed by 5 bases and J by 0 bases, leaving 8 bases between them. Germline V lookup: CDR1 LNHDA, CDR2 SQIVND (reference sequence). CDR3: CASSVAASYEQYF. The CDR3 DNA sequence: TGTGCCAGTAGTGTAGCGGCCTCCTACGAGCAGTACTTC.

In the case of this clonotype: This may arise from a read error, as a much more abundant clone is one base away. The CDR3 is CSGYPAGVWGEGIGEQYF. In DNA, the CDR3 is TGCAGTGGCTACCCGGCGGGAGTATGGGGGGAGGGTATTGGCGAGCAGTACTTC. The chain links TRBV20-1 to TRBJ2-7, with TRBD2 identical over 7 bases. CDR3 length equals 18 residues. After removal of 7 bases from V and 6 bases from J, the junction contained 27 bases not matched to a gene. Germline assignment: CDR1 DFQATT and CDR2 SNEGSKA (reference sequence).

In this sample, this clonotype turned up a few times. The chain couples TRBV5-1 to TRBJ2-7; 9 positions agree with TRBD1. CDR1 SGHRS and CDR2 YFSETQ come from the germline V gene. The ends lost 6 bases at V and 2 bases at J; junction bases unmatched: 12. The CDR3 covers 16 residues. The CDR3 region has the DNA TGCGCCAGCATTTCCCTCCCGGGACAGGGCACCTACGAGCAGTACTTC. This sequence encodes CASISLPGQGTYEQYF. The variable domain in full, with the rest retrieved from reference TRBV5-1 and TRBJ2-7, is KAGVTQTPRYLIKTRGQQVTLSCSPISGHRSVSWYQQTPGQGLQFLFEYFSETQRNKGNFPGRFSGRQFSNSRSEMNVSTLELGDSALYLCASISLPGQGTYEQYFGPGTRLTVT.

The chain links TRBV2 to TRBJ1-5; D uncertain. The V gene's germline CDR1 is SNHLY and CDR2 FYNNEI. V lost 2 bases and J 6 bases, leaving 2 bases between the germline ends. This CDR3 is built from 11 residues. The CDR3 bases are TGTGCCAGCAGTGAATCTCAGCCCCAGCATTTT. Translated: CASSESQPQHF. Looking up the rest from reference TRBV2 and TRBJ1-5 gives the full variable domain: EPEVTQTPSHQVTQMGQEVILRCVPISNHLYFYWYRQILGQKVEFLVSFYNNEISEKSEIFDDQFSVERPDGSNFTLKIRSTKLEDSAMYFCASSESQPQHFGDGTRLSIL.

This clonotype has at least ten counts. The V gene is TRBV20-1, the J gene TRBJ2-1; 14 bases match TRBD2. This CDR3 has 16 amino acids. Germline CDR1 reads DFQATT; CDR2 reads SNEGSKA (reference sequence). V dropped 4 bases and J dropped 5; count of bases not matched to a gene: 7. This CDR3 is CSATPTSGRAHNEQFF. The DNA of the CDR3 is TGCAGTGCTACCCCGACTAGCGGGAGGGCCCACAATGAGCAGTTCTTC.